This T cell receptor (beta chain) was obtained from a study of PD-1 blockade in classical Hodgkin lymphoma. Comment on this clone: What it binds is not known.

This CDR3 contains 15 residues. Germline assignment: CDR1 MGHRA and CDR2 YSYEKL. Deletions cut 1 base from V and 2 bases from J, with 12 bases between. TCRdb's copy holds only in-frame clones and misses some; the assay was immunoSEQ multiplex PCR. The sample records 100,000 or so clones, approximately 89% being singletons. Time point in this sample: cycle 4 day 1 (C4D1), after less than 7 weeks of nivolumab. Brentuximab vedotin exposure varied among the patients, all of whom had relapsed after autologous stem cell transplantation. Regarding the study as a whole: Baseline TCR diversity was reportedly lower in newly diagnosed patients than in healthy donors. It was reported as lower still in relapsed/refractory patients. The CD4+ diversity rise by C4D1 was clearest in complete responders.

J is TRBJ2-7 and V is TRBV4-1; perhaps TRBD2 as D (6 bases). The TCR comes from a human donor with classical Hodgkin lymphoma. Specimen: peripheral blood mononuclear cells (PBMCs), collected before the fourth cycle of nivolumab. The CDR3 DNA reads as TGCGCCAGCAGCCAAGGGAGGGAATGGACCTACGAGCAGTACTTC. Translating gives CASSQGREWTYEQYF.